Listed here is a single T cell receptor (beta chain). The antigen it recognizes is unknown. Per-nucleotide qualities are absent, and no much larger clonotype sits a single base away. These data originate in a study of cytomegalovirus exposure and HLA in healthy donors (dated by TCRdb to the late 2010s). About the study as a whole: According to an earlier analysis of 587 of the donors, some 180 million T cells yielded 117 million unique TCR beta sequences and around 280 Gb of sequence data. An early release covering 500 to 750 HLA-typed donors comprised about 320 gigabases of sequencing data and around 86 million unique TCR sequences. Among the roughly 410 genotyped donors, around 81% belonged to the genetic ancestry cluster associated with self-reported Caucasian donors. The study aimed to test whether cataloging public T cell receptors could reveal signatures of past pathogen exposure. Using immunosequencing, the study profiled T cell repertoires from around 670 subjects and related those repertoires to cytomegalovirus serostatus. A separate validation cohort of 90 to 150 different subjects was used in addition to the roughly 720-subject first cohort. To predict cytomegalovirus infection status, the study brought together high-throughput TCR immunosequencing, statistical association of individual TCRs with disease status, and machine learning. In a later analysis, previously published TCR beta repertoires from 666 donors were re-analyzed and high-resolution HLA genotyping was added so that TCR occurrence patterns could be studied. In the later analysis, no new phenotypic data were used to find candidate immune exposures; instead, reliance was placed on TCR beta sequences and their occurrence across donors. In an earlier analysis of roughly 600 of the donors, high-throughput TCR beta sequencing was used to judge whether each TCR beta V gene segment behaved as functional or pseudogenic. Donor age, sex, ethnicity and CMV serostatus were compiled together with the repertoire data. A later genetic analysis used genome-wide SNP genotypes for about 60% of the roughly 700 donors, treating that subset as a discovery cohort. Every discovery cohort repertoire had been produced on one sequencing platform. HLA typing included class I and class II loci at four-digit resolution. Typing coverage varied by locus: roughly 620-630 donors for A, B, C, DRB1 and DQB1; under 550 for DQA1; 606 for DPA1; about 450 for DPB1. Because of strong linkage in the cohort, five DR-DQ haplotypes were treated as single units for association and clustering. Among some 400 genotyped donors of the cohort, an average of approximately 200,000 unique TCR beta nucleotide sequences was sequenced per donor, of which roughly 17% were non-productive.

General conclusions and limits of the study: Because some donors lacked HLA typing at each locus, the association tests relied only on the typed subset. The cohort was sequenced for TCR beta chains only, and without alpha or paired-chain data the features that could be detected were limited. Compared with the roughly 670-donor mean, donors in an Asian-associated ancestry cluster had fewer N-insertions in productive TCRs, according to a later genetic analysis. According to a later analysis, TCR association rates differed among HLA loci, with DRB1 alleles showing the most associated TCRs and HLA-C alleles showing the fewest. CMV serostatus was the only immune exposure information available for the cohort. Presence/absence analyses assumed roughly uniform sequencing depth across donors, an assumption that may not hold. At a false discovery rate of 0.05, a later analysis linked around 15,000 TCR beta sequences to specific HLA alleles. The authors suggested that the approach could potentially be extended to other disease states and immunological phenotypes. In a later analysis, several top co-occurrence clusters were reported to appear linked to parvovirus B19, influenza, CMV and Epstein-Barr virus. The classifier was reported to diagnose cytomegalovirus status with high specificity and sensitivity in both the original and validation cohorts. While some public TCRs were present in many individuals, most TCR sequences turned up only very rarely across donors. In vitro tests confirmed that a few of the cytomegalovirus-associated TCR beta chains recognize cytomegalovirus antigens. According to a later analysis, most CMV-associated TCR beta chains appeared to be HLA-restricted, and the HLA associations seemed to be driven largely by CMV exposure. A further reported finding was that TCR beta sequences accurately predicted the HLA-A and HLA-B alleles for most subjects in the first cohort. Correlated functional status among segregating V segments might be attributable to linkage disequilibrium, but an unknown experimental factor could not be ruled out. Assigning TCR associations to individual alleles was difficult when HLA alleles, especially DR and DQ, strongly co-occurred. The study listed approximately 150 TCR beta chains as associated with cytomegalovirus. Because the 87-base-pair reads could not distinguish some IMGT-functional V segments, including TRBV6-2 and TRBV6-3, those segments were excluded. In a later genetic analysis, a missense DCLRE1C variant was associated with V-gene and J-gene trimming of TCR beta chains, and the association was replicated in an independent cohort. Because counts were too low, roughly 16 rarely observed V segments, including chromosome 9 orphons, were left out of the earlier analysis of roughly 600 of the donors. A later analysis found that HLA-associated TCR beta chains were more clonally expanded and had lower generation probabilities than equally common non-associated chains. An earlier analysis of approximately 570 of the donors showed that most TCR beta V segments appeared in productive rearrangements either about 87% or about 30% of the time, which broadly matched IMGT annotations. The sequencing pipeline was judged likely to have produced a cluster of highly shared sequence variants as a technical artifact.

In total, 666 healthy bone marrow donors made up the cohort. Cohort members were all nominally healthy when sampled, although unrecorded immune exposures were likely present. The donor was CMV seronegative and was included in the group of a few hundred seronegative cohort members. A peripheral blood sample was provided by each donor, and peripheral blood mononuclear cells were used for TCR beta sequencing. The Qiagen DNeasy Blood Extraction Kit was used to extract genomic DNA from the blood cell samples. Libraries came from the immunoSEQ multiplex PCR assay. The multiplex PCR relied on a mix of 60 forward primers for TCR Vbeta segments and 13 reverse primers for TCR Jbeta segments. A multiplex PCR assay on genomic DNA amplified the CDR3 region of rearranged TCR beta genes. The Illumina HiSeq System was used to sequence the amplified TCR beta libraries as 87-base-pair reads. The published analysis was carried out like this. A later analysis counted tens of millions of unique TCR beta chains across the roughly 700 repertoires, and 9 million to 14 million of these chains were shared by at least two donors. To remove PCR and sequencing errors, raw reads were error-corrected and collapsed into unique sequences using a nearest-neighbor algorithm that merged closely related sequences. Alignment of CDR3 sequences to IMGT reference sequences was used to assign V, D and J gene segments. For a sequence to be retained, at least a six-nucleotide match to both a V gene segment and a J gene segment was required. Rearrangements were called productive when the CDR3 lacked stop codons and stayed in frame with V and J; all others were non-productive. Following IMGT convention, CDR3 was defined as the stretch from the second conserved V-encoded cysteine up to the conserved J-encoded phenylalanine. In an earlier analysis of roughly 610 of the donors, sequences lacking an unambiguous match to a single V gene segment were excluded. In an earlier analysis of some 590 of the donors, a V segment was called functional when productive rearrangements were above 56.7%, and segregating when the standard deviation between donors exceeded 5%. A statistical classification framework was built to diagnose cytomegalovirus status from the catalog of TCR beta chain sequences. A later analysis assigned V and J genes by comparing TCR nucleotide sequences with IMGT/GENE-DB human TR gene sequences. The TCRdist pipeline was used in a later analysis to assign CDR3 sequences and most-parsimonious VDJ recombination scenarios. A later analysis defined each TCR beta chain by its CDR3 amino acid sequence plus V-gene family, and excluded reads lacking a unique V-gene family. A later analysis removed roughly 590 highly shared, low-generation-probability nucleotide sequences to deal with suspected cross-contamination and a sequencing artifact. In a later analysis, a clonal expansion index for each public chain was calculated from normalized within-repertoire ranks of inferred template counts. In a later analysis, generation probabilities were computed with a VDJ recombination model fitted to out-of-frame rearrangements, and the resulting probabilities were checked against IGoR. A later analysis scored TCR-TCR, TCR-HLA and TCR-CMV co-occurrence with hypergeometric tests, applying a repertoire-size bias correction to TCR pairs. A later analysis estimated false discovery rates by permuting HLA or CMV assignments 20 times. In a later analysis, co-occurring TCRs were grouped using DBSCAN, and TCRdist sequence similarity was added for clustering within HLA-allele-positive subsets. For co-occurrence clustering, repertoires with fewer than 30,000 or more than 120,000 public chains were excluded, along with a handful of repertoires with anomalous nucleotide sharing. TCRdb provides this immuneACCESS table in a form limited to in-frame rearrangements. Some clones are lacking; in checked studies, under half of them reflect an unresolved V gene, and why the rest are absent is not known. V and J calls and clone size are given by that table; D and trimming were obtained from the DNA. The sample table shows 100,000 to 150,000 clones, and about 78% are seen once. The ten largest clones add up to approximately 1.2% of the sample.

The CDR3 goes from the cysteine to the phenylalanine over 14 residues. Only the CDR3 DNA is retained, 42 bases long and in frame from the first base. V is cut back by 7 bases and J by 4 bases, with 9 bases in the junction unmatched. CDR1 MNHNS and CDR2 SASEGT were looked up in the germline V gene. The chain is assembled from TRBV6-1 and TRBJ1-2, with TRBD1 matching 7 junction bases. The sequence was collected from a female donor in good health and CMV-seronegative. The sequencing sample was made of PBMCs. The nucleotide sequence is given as TGTGCCAGCAAAATCCAGGGGGTAGGCTATGGCTACACCTTC. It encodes CASKIQGVGYGYTF.